This T cell receptor (beta chain) was captured in a study of T-cell reconstitution after alpha-beta-depleted transplantation in children. This clonotype was observed a few times. Its target is not known. Unique molecular identifiers were incorporated when the TCRbeta library was constructed. In TCRdb, the PCR reads were re-called with MiXCR into one record per CDR3 protein. The profile covers about 590,000 distinct CDR3 sequences, with around 13% appearing a single time and 2% to 2.5% taken by the ten largest. V was shortened by 4 bases and J by 2 bases, with 28 bases between the two germline ends. Germline CDR1 reads LGHNA; CDR2 reads YSLEER. This CDR3 is built from 20 residues. Study-level findings and limits: From surviving recipient T cells and thymic progenitors came the high day-60 TCRbeta diversity observed in some patients. At the one-year point after transplant, T-cell counts and TCRbeta diversity were found to come mostly from T cells that had been newly produced.

The receptor comes from a male patient younger than 18 who had a stem cell transplant for acute myeloid leukemia, so the T cells may come from the graft donor. The sample consisted of PBMCs, mostly from graft donor cells, taken 360 days after TCRalphabeta/CD19-depleted stem cell transplant. The V call is TRBV4-3, the J call TRBJ2-3; D might be TRBD2 (5 bases). CDR3 DNA: TGCGCCAGCAGCCGTGTAACCAGTGAAGGGAGAGAGCCTTTCACAGATACGCAGTATTTT. Amino acids: CASSRVTSEGREPFTDTQYF.